This T cell receptor (beta chain) was documented in a study of shared clonotypes between healthy human individuals. Sequencing used immunoSEQ multiplex PCR; TCRdb keeps in-frame clones, though not all of them. The table has about 470,000 clones, around 79% seen once; the top ten hold roughly 13%. Each sample came from a Caucasian adult donor living in Nashville, Tennessee. V was clipped by 3 bases and J by 9 bases; unmatched bases: 12. This CDR3 has 16 residues. Germline V CDR1 and CDR2: LGHNA, YSLEER. Overall study findings and caveats: Clonotype sharing levels among donors were expected to vary with sequencing depth.

A remark on this clone: The antigen remains undetermined.

The sample taken for sequencing was PBMCs. The V gene is TRBV4-3, the J gene TRBJ2-1, with TRBD1 matching over 9 bases. The receptor was derived from a woman between 40 and 50 years old in good health. Some clones in this sample may be carry-over from other donors' samples. CDR3 sequence reads: CASSQGSGTGRREQFF. In nucleotides, the CDR3 is TGCGCCAGCAGCCAGGGCTCCGGGACAGGGAGGCGTGAGCAGTTCTTC.